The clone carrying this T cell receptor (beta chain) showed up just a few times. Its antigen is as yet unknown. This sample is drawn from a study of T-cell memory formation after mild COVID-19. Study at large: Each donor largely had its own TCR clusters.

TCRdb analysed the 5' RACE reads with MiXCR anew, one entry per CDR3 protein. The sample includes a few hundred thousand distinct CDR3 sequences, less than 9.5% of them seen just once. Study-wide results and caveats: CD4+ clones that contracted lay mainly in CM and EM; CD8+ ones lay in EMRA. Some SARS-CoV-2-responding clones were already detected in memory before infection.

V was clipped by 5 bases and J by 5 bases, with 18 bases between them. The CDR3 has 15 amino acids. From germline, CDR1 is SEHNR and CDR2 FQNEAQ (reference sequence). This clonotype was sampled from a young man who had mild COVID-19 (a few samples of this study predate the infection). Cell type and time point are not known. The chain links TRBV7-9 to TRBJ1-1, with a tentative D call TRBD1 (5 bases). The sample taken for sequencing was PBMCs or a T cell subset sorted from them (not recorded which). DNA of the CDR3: TGTGCCAGCAGCCTCAATTATATCAGGGAAACTGAAGCTTTCTTT. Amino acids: CASSLNYIRETEAFF.